One T cell receptor beta chain is described in this entry. Its antigen is not identified. PBMCs provided sorted CD4+ and CD8+ T cells. This CDR3 has 13 residues. The V end was cut by 7 bases, the J end by 6 bases, with 13 bases between. Germline values: CDR1 SNHLY, CDR2 FYNNEI. This sample was taken from a study of CD8+ T cells in alopecia areata. Study details: Treated patients were dosed with oral tofacitinib, taking 5 to 10 mg twice daily.

Regarding the study as a whole: Normal scalp showed lower clonality than lesional scalp, especially alopecia totalis/universalis. Patients shared TCRs less clearly than mice did, possibly owing to HLA.

RNA was isolated and reverse transcribed to cDNA, the sequencing template. Data came from immunoSEQ multiplex PCR; TCRdb stores just in-frame clones and leaves some out. This table has 170,000 or so clones, 50% to 75% appearing once. The receptor was derived from a human donor with alopecia areata. The V gene is TRBV2, the J gene TRBJ1-5; D unresolved. The source material was CD4+ T cells sorted from blood, sampled at week 0. The CDR3: CASKPRWSQPQHF. Written as DNA, the CDR3 is TGTGCCAGCAAGCCACGGTGGAGTCAGCCCCAGCATTTT.